This T cell receptor beta chain was retrieved from a study of cytomegalovirus exposure and HLA in healthy donors. Study-wide points: Highest at DRB1 and lowest at HLA-C, TCR association rates differed among HLA loci in a later analysis.

The PCR had 60 Vbeta and 13 Jbeta primers. Using immunoSEQ multiplex PCR, the repertoire was profiled, and TCRdb retains in-frame clones only, with some absent. Among fewer than 180,000 clones listed, roughly 77% were seen once. Notes on this clone: Its target is unknown.

CDR1 is MNHNS, CDR2 SASEGT, per germline. Trimming removed 9 bases at V and 8 bases at J, with 16 bases between. This CDR3 is 12 amino acids long. The genes are TRBV6-1 and TRBJ1-2, with D possibly being TRBD1 (6 bases). This sequence was found in a human donor in good health. The sequenced sample was PBMCs. The CDR3: CARGGAGGGYTF. CDR3 sequence (DNA): TGTGCCAGAGGGGGGGCAGGAGGGGGCTACACCTTC.